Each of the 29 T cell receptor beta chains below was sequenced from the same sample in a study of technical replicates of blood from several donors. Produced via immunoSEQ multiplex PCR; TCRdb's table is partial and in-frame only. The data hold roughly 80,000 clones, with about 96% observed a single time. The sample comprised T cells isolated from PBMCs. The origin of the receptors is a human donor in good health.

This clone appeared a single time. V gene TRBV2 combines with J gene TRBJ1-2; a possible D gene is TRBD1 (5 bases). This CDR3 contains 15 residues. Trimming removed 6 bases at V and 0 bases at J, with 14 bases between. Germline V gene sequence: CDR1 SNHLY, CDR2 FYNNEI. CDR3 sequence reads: CASRGGSAANYGYTF. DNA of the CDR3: TGTGCCAGCAGGGGGGGGAGTGCAGCTAACTATGGCTACACCTTC.

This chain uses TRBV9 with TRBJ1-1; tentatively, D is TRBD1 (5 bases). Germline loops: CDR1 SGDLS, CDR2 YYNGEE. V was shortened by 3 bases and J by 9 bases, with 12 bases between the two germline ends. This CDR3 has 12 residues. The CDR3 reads CASSAQEGKAFF. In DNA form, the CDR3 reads TGTGCCAGCAGCGCACAGGAAGGGAAAGCTTTCTTT.

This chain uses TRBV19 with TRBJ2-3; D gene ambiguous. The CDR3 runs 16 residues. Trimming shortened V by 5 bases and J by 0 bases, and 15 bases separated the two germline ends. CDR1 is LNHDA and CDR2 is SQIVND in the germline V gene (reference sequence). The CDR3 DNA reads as TGTGCCAGTAGTCCCAGCGAATGGATAAGCACAGATACGCAGTATTTT. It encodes CASSPSEWISTDTQYF.

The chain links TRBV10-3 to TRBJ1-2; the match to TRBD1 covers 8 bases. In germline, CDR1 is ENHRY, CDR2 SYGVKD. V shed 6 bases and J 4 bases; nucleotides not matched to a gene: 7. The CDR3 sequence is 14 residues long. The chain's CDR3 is CAIRTDREVYGYTF. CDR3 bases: TGTGCCATCAGGACGGACAGGGAGGTCTATGGCTACACCTTC.

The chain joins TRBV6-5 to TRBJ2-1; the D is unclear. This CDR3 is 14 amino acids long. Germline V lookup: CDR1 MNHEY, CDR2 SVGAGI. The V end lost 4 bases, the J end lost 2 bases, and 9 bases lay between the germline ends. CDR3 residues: CASSFNPTYNEQFF. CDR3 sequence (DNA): TGTGCCAGCAGTTTCAATCCCACCTACAATGAGCAGTTCTTC.

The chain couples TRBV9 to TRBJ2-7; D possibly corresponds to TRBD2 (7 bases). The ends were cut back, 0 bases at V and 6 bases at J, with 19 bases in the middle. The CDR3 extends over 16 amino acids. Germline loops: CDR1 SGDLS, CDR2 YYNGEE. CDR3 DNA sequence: TGTGCCAGCAGCGTAGGTACGGGGGGCCAAACATCCGAGCAGTACTTC. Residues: CASSVGTGGQTSEQYF.

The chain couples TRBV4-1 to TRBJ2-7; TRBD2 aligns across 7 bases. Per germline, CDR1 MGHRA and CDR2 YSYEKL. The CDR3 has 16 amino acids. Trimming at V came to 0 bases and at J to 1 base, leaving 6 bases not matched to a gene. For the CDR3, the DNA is TGCGCCAGCAGCCAAGATGGGGGAGGGGTGTCCTACGAGCAGTACTTC. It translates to CASSQDGGGVSYEQYF.

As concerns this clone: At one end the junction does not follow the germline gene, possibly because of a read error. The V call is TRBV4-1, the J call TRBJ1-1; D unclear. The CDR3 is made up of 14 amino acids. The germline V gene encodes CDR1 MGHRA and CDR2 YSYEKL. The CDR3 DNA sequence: TGCGCCAGCAGCCAAGATGTAGTGAAAACTGAAGCTTTCTTT. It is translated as CASSQDVVKTEAFF.

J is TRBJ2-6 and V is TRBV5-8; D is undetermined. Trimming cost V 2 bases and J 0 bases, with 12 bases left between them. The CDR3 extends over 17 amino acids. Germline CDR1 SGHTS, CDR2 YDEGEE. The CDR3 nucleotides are TGTGCCAGCAGCTTATTGTCCCACACCTCTGGGGCCAACGTCCTGACTTTC. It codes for CASSLLSHTSGANVLTF.

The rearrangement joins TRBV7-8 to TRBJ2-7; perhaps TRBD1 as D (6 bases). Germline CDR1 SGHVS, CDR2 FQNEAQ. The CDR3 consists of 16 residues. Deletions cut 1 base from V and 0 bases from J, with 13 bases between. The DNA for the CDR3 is TGTGCCAGCAGCTTAGGGGGAAGGACAGTCTCCTACGAGCAGTACTTC. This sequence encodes CASSLGGRTVSYEQYF.

The DNA for the CDR3 is TGTGCCAGCAGCTTAGCCAGGGTTAACACTGAAGCTTTCTTT. It yields the protein CASSLARVNTEAFF. The gene calls are TRBV7-9 and TRBJ1-1, with TRBD1 as a possible D gene (5 bases). This CDR3 spans 14 amino acids. Trimming stripped 0 bases from V and 2 bases from J, with 7 bases between. The germline CDR1 and CDR2 sequences are SEHNR and FQNEAQ (reference sequence).

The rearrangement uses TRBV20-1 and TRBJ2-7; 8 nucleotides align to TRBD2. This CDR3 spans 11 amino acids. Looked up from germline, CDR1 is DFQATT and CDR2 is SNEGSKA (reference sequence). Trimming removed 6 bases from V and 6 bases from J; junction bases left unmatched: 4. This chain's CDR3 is CSALAGSEQYF. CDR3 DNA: TGCAGTGCCTTAGCGGGGTCCGAGCAGTACTTC.

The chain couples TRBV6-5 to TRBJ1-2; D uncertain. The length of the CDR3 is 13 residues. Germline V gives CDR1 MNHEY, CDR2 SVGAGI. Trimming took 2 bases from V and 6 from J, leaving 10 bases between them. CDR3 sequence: CASSYGSFDGYTF. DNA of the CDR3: TGTGCCAGCAGTTACGGCTCCTTCGATGGCTACACCTTC.

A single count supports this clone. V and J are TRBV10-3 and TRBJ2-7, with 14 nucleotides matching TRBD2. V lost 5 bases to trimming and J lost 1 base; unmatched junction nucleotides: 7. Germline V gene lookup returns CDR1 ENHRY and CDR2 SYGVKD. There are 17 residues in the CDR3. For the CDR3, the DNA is TGTGCCATCAGTTCGACTAGCGGGAGGGCCGAATCCTACGAGCAGTACTTC. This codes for CAISSTSGRAESYEQYF.

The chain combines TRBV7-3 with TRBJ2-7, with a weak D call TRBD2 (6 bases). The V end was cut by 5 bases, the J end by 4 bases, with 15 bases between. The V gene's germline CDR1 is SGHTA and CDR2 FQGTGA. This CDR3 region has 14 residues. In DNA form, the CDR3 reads TGTGCCAGCAGCCCCCAGGCGGGATCTTACGAGCAGTACTTC. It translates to CASSPQAGSYEQYF.

The CDR3 here is CASSIHRGSVRNTEAFF. In DNA form, the CDR3 reads TGTGCCAGCAGCATACACAGGGGGAGCGTAAGGAACACTGAAGCTTTCTTT. The V gene is TRBV5-5, the J gene TRBJ1-1; 8 bases map to TRBD1. Germline-derived CDR1 and CDR2 are SGHKS and YYEKEE (reference sequence). With 4 bases clipped from V and 1 base from J, the junction kept 12 bases outside the gene matches. This CDR3 spans 17 amino acids.

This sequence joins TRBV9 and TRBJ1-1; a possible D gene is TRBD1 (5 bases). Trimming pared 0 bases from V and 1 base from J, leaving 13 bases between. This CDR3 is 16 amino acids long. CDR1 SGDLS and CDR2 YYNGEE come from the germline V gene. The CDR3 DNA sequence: TGTGCCAGCAGCGTAGGCTTCGGACACTCGAACACTGAAGCTTTCTTT. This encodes CASSVGFGHSNTEAFF.

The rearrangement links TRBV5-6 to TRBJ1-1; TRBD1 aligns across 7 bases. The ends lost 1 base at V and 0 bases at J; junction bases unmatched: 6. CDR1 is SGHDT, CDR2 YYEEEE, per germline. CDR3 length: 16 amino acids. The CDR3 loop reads CASSLTGELMNTEAFF. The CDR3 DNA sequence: TGTGCCAGCAGCTTGACAGGGGAACTGATGAACACTGAAGCTTTCTTT.

CDR3 loop: CASSLEGLQAGTQYF. CDR3 DNA sequence: TGTGCCAGCAGCTTAGAGGGACTCCAAGCGGGGACCCAGTACTTC. The chain recombines TRBV9 with TRBJ2-5; TRBD2 might be the D (6 bases). V was shortened by 4 bases and J by 7 bases, with 20 bases between the two germline ends. The CDR3 is made up of 15 amino acids. Germline CDR1 is SGDLS and CDR2 is YYNGEE.

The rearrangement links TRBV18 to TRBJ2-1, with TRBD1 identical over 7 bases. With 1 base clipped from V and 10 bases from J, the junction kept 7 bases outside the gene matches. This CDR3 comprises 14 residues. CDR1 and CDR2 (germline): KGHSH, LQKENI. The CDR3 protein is CASSPLQDRDEQFF. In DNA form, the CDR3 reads TGTGCCAGCTCACCACTCCAAGACAGGGACGAGCAGTTCTTC.

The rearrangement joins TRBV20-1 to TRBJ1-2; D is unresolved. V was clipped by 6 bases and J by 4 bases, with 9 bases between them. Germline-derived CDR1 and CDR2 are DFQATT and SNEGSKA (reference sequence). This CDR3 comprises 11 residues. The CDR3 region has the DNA TGCAGTGCGGCAGAGGGCTATGGCTACACCTTC. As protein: CSAAEGYGYTF.

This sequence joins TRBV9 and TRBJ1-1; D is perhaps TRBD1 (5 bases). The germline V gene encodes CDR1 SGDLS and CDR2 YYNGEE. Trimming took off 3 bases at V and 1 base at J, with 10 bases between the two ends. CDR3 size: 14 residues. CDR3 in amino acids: CASSAPTGNTEAFF. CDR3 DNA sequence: TGTGCCAGCAGCGCACCAACAGGGAACACTGAAGCTTTCTTT.

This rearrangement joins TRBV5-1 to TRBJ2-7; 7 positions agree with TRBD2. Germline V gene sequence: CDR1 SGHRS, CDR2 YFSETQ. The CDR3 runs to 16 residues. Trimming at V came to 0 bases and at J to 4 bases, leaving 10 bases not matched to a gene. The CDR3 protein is CASSLDHLAAGYEQYF. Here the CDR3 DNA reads TGCGCCAGCAGCTTGGACCATCTAGCGGCAGGTTACGAGCAGTACTTC.

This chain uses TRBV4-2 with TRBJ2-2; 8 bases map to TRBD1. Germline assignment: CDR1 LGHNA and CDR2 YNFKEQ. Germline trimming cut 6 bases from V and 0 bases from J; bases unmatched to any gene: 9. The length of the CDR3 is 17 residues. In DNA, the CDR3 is TGTGCCAGCAGACCTCTCAAACAGGGGGCGAACACCGGGGAGCTGTTTTTT. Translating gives CASRPLKQGANTGELFF.

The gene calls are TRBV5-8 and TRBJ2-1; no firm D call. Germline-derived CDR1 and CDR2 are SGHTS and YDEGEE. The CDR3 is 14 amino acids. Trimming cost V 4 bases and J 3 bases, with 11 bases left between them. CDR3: CASSPGANYNEQFF. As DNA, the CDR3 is TGTGCCAGCAGCCCGGGTGCGAACTACAATGAGCAGTTCTTC.

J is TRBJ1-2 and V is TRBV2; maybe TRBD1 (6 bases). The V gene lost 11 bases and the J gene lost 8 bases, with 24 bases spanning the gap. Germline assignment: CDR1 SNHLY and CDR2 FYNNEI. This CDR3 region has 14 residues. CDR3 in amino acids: CAGSPMAGDSGYTF. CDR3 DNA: TGTGCCGGAAGCCCGATGGCAGGGGATTCGGGCTACACCTTC.

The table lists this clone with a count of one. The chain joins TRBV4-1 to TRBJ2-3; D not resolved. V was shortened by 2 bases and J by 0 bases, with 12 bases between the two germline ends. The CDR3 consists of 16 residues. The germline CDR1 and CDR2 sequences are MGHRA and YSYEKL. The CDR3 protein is CASSQLIETSTDTQYF. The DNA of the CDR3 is TGCGCCAGCAGCCAACTAATAGAGACTAGCACAGATACGCAGTATTTT.

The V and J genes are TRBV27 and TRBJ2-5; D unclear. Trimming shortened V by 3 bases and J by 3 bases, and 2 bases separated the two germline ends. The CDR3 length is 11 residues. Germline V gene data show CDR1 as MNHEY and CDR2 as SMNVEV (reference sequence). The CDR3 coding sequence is TGTGCCAGCAGTTTCGAAGAGACCCAGTACTTC. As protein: CASSFEETQYF.

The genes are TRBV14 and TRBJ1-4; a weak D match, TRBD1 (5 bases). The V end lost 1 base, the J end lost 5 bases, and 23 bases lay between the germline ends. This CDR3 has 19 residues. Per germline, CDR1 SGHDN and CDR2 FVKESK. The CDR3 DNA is TGTGCCAGCAGCCAAGGACAGCTCCATTTCGGCTCTCCCAATGAAAAACTGTTTTTT. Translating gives CASSQGQLHFGSPNEKLFF.